The 31 T cell receptor beta chains below come from one sample, sequenced in a study of T cell responses to AZD1222 COVID-19 vaccine. TCRdb's table, derived via immunoSEQ multiplex PCR, lists solely in-frame clones and lacks some. The profile shows 20,000 to 25,000 clones, less than 85% of them singletons. The input for sequencing was peripheral blood, taken on day 0 of AZD1222 vaccination. These TCRs come from an adult in good health.

The gene calls are TRBV5-6 and TRBJ2-2, with D unresolved. Germline loops: CDR1 SGHDT, CDR2 YYEEEE. The length of the CDR3 is 15 residues. V lost 4 bases, J lost 3 bases, and 13 bases lay in between. The CDR3 spells CASSPDPHYTGELFF. As DNA, the CDR3 is TGTGCCAGCAGCCCCGATCCACATTACACCGGGGAGCTGTTTTTT.

V usage is TRBV7-2 and J usage is TRBJ2-3, with TRBD1 matching over 9 bases. Germline lookup yields CDR1 SGHTA and CDR2 FQGNSA. V shed 2 bases, J shed 3 bases, and the junction held 6 bases outside the gene matches. This CDR3 spans 16 amino acids. The CDR3 bases are TGTGCCAGCAGCTTACACGGGACAGGGTATACAGATACGCAGTATTTT. It translates to CASSLHGTGYTDTQYF.

In this sample, this clone turned up once. The rearrangement links TRBV10-3 to TRBJ2-1; 11 bases fit TRBD2. CDR1 and CDR2 from the germline V gene are ENHRY and SYGVKD. This CDR3 has 15 amino acids. Trimming at V came to 3 bases and at J to 3 bases, leaving 1 base not matched to a gene. In nucleotides, the CDR3 is TGTGCCATCAGTGATACTAGCGGGGGCTACAATGAGCAGTTCTTC. It specifies CAISDTSGGYNEQFF.

In its sample, this clone was seen a few times. The rearrangement uses TRBV29-1 and TRBJ1-3; no clear D gene. CDR1 is SQVTM and CDR2 is ANQGSEA in the germline V gene. V lost 5 bases to trimming and J lost 1 base, with 15 bases between them. The CDR3 has 15 amino acids. The DNA for the CDR3 is TGCAGCGTTCAGGTCAGGCGCAATTCTGGAAACACCATATATTTT. Translated: CSVQVRRNSGNTIYF. The full variable domain, rest sourced from reference TRBV29-1 and TRBJ1-3, is SAVISQKPSRDICQRGTSLTIQCQVDSQVTMMFWYRQQPGQSLTLIATANQGSEATYESGFVIDKFPISRPNLTFSTLTVSNMSPEDSSIYLCSVQVRRNSGNTIYFGEGSWLTVV.

The CDR3 nucleotides read TGTGCCAGCAGTCCCCAGGGAGGCGAGCAGTTCTTC. Amino acid sequence: CASSPQGGEQFF. This sequence joins TRBV27 and TRBJ2-1; a weak D match, TRBD2 (6 bases). CDR1 MNHEY and CDR2 SMNVEV come from the germline V gene (reference sequence). The length of the CDR3 is 12 residues. V was cut by 5 bases and J by 10 bases, with 12 bases left in between.

The chain carries TRBV4-1 and TRBJ2-2, with 10 positions matching TRBD2. This CDR3 has 16 amino acids. Germline V CDR1 and CDR2: MGHRA, YSYEKL. With V trimmed by 1 base and J by 6 bases, 5 bases remained unmatched. CDR3 sequence (DNA): TGCGCCAGCAGCCAAGGATCAGGACTAGCGGCCGGGGAGCTGTTTTTT. Protein sequence: CASSQGSGLAAGELFF.

This chain connects TRBV7-9 to TRBJ1-2; perhaps TRBD1 as D (6 bases). The CDR3 contains 14 residues. The germline V and J ends were trimmed by 0 bases and 4 bases, with 9 bases remaining between them. Germline assignment: CDR1 SEHNR and CDR2 FQNEAQ (reference sequence). Here the CDR3 reads CASSLAGGTYGYTF. CDR3 in DNA: TGTGCCAGCAGCTTAGCGGGGGGCACCTATGGCTACACCTTC.

The chain employs TRBV28 and TRBJ1-1; TRBD1 might be the D (6 bases). This CDR3 is 13 amino acids long. Trimming took 8 bases from V and 1 from J, leaving 11 bases between them. Per the germline V gene, CDR1 is MDHEN and CDR2 is SYDVKM. For the CDR3, the DNA is TGTGCCAGCGGGTCGGACAGGAACACTGAAGCTTTCTTT. Translating gives CASGSDRNTEAFF.

This chain connects TRBV5-6 to TRBJ2-7; possibly TRBD1 for D (6 bases). Trimming shortened V by 2 bases and J by 3 bases, and 9 bases separated the two germline ends. The CDR3 is 13 residues long. Germline-derived CDR1 and CDR2 are SGHDT and YYEEEE. CDR3 in DNA: TGTGCCAGCAGCTTTGGACAGTACTACGAGCAGTACTTC. Amino acid sequence: CASSFGQYYEQYF.

V usage is TRBV19 and J usage is TRBJ2-1; a weak D match, TRBD1 (6 bases). CDR1 and CDR2 (germline): LNHDA, SQIVND (reference sequence). V lost 3 bases and J 10 bases, leaving 13 bases between the germline ends. The CDR3 consists of 13 residues. CDR3 region: CASSIYTGWEQFF. In DNA form, the CDR3 reads TGTGCCAGTAGTATTTATACAGGGTGGGAGCAGTTCTTC.

This clone appeared a single time. The chain recombines TRBV19 with TRBJ1-5; D not certain. The CDR3 is made up of 14 amino acids. Between the trimmed V and J ends, which lost 2 bases and 3 bases, there was a span of 8 bases. The germline V gene has CDR1 LNHDA and CDR2 SQIVND (reference sequence). This CDR3 reads CASSILTLNQPQHF. The CDR3 nucleotides are TGTGCCAGTAGTATACTTACACTCAATCAGCCCCAGCATTTT.

This clone turned up a few times. The CDR3 nucleotides read TGTGCCAGCAGCCCGATGACAGGGACTTCCTACGAGCAGTACTTC. This translates into CASSPMTGTSYEQYF. V is TRBV7-8 and J is TRBJ2-7; D might be TRBD1 (7 bases). The V end was cut by 5 bases, the J end by 1 base, with 15 bases between. CDR1 and CDR2 (germline): SGHVS, FQNEAQ. The length of the CDR3 is 15 residues.

The rearrangement uses TRBV27 and TRBJ2-7, with D unresolved. V was pared by 6 bases and J by 0 bases, with 9 bases between. This CDR3 is built from 13 residues. Germline values: CDR1 MNHEY, CDR2 SMNVEV (reference sequence). The CDR3 DNA sequence: TGTGCCAGCAGGCCGAGTTTCTCCTACGAGCAGTACTTC. It is translated as CASRPSFSYEQYF.

This chain joins TRBV4-2 and TRBJ2-2; the match to TRBD1 covers 9 bases. Germline V CDR1 and CDR2: LGHNA, YNFKEQ. This CDR3 comprises 16 residues. J lost 4 bases, V lost 1 base, and 4 bases had no gene match. CDR3 nucleotide sequence: TGTGCCAGCAGCCAAGTGGGACAGGGCCCCACCGGGGAGCTGTTTTTT. Encoded protein: CASSQVGQGPTGELFF.

The chain couples TRBV5-6 to TRBJ1-5, with 9 bases that match TRBD1. V dropped 2 bases and J dropped 5; count of bases not matched to a gene: 2. This CDR3 is 14 amino acids long. From germline, CDR1 is SGHDT and CDR2 YYEEEE. CDR3 sequence: CASSFWTGDQPQHF. In nucleotides, the CDR3 is TGTGCCAGCAGCTTCTGGACAGGGGATCAGCCCCAGCATTTT.

The rearrangement links TRBV7-3 to TRBJ2-7; D ambiguous. The germline V gene encodes CDR1 SGHTA and CDR2 FQGTGA. V dropped 4 bases and J dropped 6 bases, with 13 bases sitting between them. CDR3 length: 13 amino acids. The CDR3 region is CASSSDRTGEQYF. The CDR3 nucleotides read TGTGCCAGCAGCTCAGACCGGACGGGCGAGCAGTACTTC.

This chain joins TRBV6-5 and TRBJ1-4, with 10 bases identical to TRBD1. V lost 2 bases, J lost 5 bases, and 2 bases stayed unmatched. The CDR3 extends over 15 amino acids. In germline, CDR1 is MNHEY, CDR2 SVGAGI. Written as DNA, the CDR3 is TGTGCCAGCAGTTACCAGGGACAGGGGAATGAAAAACTGTTTTTT. This encodes CASSYQGQGNEKLFF.

CDR3 DNA sequence: TGTGCCAGCAGCTTTATCACCGCCGAGGGGTACACCTTC. Encoded protein: CASSFITAEGYTF. The V gene is TRBV7-6, the J gene TRBJ1-2, with D tentatively TRBD1 (5 bases). The CDR3 length is 13 residues. Trimming cost V 3 bases and J 11 bases, with 16 bases left between them. Germline-derived CDR1 and CDR2 are SGHVS and FNYEAQ.

This chain links TRBV7-2 with TRBJ2-5; the D is unclear. Germline CDR1 SGHTA, CDR2 FQGNSA. The CDR3 sequence is 13 residues long. V gave up 5 bases and J gave up 8 bases, with 15 bases separating them. DNA for the CDR3: TGTGCCAGCAGCCCCCACACAGAAGTAACCCAGTACTTC. It translates to CASSPHTEVTQYF.

The CDR3 is CASSYFSGGNTEAFF. CDR3 in DNA: TGTGCCAGCAGTTATTTTTCGGGGGGGAACACTGAAGCTTTCTTT. The J gene is TRBJ1-1, the V gene TRBV6-5; tentative D call: TRBD1 (5 bases). Germline CDR1 and CDR2: MNHEY and SVGAGI. V dropped 3 bases and J dropped 1 base, with 12 bases sitting between them. The CDR3 runs 15 residues.

The V and J genes are TRBV9 and TRBJ2-1, with 11 bases fitting TRBD2. The V gene's germline CDR1 is SGDLS and CDR2 YYNGEE. V shed 1 base and J 4 bases; nucleotides not matched to a gene: 10. There are 18 residues in the CDR3. CDR3 coding DNA: TGTGCCAGCAGCGTAACCGGACTAGCGGGTGCGGGGTACAATGAGCAGTTCTTC. Its protein product is CASSVTGLAGAGYNEQFF.

This chain connects TRBV4-2 to TRBJ1-2; 7 nucleotides agree with TRBD1. The germline CDR1 and CDR2 sequences are LGHNA and YNFKEQ. The V gene end was trimmed by 2 bases and the J gene end by 2 bases; junction bases not matched to a gene: 5. This CDR3 has 15 amino acids. The CDR3 is CASSQPGQRNYGYTF. In DNA form, the CDR3 reads TGTGCCAGCAGCCAACCGGGACAGCGCAACTATGGCTACACCTTC.

The CDR3 loop is CASSDTANTEAFF. For the CDR3, the DNA is TGTGCCAGCAGTGATACAGCGAACACTGAAGCTTTCTTT. The chain combines TRBV25-1 with TRBJ1-1; D unclear. The CDR3 is 13 amino acids. CDR1 and CDR2 (germline): MGHDK, SYGVNS. The V gene lost 3 bases and the J gene lost 1 base, with 6 bases spanning the gap.

The genes are TRBV19 and TRBJ2-5, with D possibly matching TRBD2 (6 bases). The CDR3 contains 14 residues. The ends were cut back, 8 bases at V and 5 bases at J, with 18 bases in the middle. Germline V gene data show CDR1 as LNHDA and CDR2 as SQIVND (reference sequence). The CDR3 coding sequence is TGTGCCAGTGCGGGGACTTCTAAACTCGAGACCCAGTACTTC. It is translated as CASAGTSKLETQYF.

The chain carries TRBV15 and TRBJ2-1; TRBD1 might be the D (6 bases). Trimming took 3 bases from V and 5 from J, leaving 14 bases between them. This CDR3 region has 15 residues. Germline V gene lookup returns CDR1 LNHNV and CDR2 YYDKDF (reference sequence). CDR3 residues: CATSRAGTFNNEQFF. The CDR3 nucleotides are TGTGCCACCAGCAGGGCCGGGACATTCAACAATGAGCAGTTCTTC.

The V gene is TRBV2, the J gene TRBJ2-1; 10 nucleotides line up with TRBD1. The ends lost 4 bases at V and 4 bases at J; junction bases unmatched: 4. CDR3 length: 15 amino acids. Germline CDR1 and CDR2: SNHLY and FYNNEI. CDR3 coding DNA: TGTGCCAGCAGTGCAGGACAGGGGGGTTACAATGAGCAGTTCTTC. Its translation: CASSAGQGGYNEQFF.

The chain joins TRBV9 to TRBJ2-3, with TRBD2 as a possible D gene (6 bases). V shed 4 bases and J shed 2 bases, with 14 bases lying between them. This CDR3 is 15 amino acids long. Germline V lookup: CDR1 SGDLS, CDR2 YYNGEE. As DNA, the CDR3 is TGTGCCAGCAGCCTCTTTAGCGGCCTCACAGATACGCAGTATTTT. It yields the protein CASSLFSGLTDTQYF.

The chain couples TRBV7-9 to TRBJ2-1; 7 bases align to TRBD1. The V gene's germline CDR1 is SEHNR and CDR2 FQNEAQ (reference sequence). V was clipped by 5 bases and J by 4 bases; unmatched bases: 8. This CDR3 contains 15 residues. CDR3 protein: CASSPRRQGYNEQFF. The CDR3 DNA reads TGTGCCAGCAGCCCACGACGACAGGGTTACAATGAGCAGTTCTTC.

V is TRBV6-5 and J is TRBJ1-5; D not certain. CDR1 is MNHEY, CDR2 SVGAGI, per germline. The CDR3 is made up of 13 amino acids. V gave up 7 bases and J gave up 7 bases, with 14 bases separating them. CDR3 sequence reads: CASTGKNWQPQHF. The CDR3 nucleotides read TGTGCCAGCACTGGGAAAAATTGGCAGCCCCAGCATTTT.

The rearrangement uses TRBV2 and TRBJ2-1; D might be TRBD2 (5 bases). Trimming shortened V by 2 bases and J by 5 bases, and 7 bases separated the two germline ends. The CDR3 consists of 13 residues. Per the germline V gene, CDR1 is SNHLY and CDR2 is FYNNEI. The CDR3 region has the DNA TGTGCCAGCAGTGAACTAGCCAACAATGAGCAGTTCTTC. It is translated as CASSELANNEQFF. The complete variable domain, with remaining parts taken from reference TRBV2 and TRBJ2-1, reads EPEVTQTPSHQVTQMGQEVILRCVPISNHLYFYWYRQILGQKVEFLVSFYNNEISEKSEIFDDQFSVERPDGSNFTLKIRSTKLEDSAMYFCASSELANNEQFFGPGTRLTVL.

The genes are TRBV5-4 and TRBJ2-6; 7 nucleotides agree with TRBD1. The CDR3 is made up of 16 amino acids. Germline V gives CDR1 SGHNT, CDR2 YYREEE (reference sequence). V was pared by 0 bases and J by 3 bases, with 3 bases of the junction left unmatched. The CDR3 loop reads CASSLDTGVGANVLTF. The CDR3 DNA reads as TGTGCCAGCAGCTTGGACACAGGGGTTGGGGCCAACGTCCTGACTTTC.